In this sample, the clone carrying this T cell receptor (beta chain) turned up a few times. cDNA prepared by RNA extraction and subsequent reverse transcription served as the template for sequencing. Method: immunoSEQ multiplex PCR; TCRdb's copy keeps in-frame clones and lacks some. This table holds over 95,000 clones, 50% to 75% found once. The data derive from a study of CD8+ T cells in alopecia areata. Germline V CDR1 and CDR2: SEHNR, FQNEAQ (reference sequence). The CDR3 has 15 amino acids. The ends were cut back, 4 bases at V and 0 bases at J, with 10 bases in the middle. Treatment given: oral pan-JAK inhibitor, 5-10 mg twice daily. It was from alopecia areata patients that lesional scalp punch biopsies and peripheral blood were collected.

This sample comprised CD8+ T cells sorted from blood, obtained at week 4, from a patient treated with tofacitinib. The sequence derives from a human donor with alopecia areata. The rearrangement links TRBV7-9 to TRBJ1-5, with a weak D call TRBD1 (5 bases). CDR3 coding DNA: TGTGCCAGCAGCTCGGGGACGCATAGCAATCAGCCCCAGCATTTT. This sequence encodes CASSSGTHSNQPQHF.